This T cell receptor beta chain was found in a study of CD8+CD57+ T cells in acquired aplastic anemia. Findings and caveats of the study: Fewer than 30 shared CD8+ CDR3s appeared highly expressed within patients' immunodominant clones.

This clonotype was observed at least ten times. The antigen remains undetermined. TCR beta VDJ and CDR3 profiling used genomic DNA as template. TCRdb redid the calling of the reads with MiXCR, one entry per CDR3 protein. Of around 79,000 distinct CDR3 sequences detected, roughly 72% appear once; the ten largest clones hold more than 80%. An expansion of CD8+CD57+ cells by flow cytometry had been shown in patients chosen for sequencing. The CDR3 sequence is 13 residues long. The germline V gene encodes CDR1 SGHTA and CDR2 FQGNSA. The V end was cut by 3 bases, the J end by 3 bases, with 8 bases between. The sequencing sample was made of sorted CD4+, CD8+, or CD8+CD57+ T cells (not recorded which) from PBMCs. The clonotype comes from a human donor with aplastic anemia. The chain combines TRBV7-2 with TRBJ2-5, with a tentative D call TRBD1 (5 bases). CDR3 amino acids: CASSLGQEETQYF. The CDR3 nucleotides are TGTGCCAGCAGCTTGGGGCAGGAAGAGACCCAGTACTTC. Full variable domain (remainder filled in from reference TRBV7-2 and TRBJ2-5): GAGVSQSPSNKVTEKGKDVELRCDPISGHTALYWYRQSLGQGLEFLIYFQGNSAPDKSGLPSDRFSAERTGGSVSTLTIQRTQQEDSAVYLCASSLGQEETQYFGPGTRLLVL.